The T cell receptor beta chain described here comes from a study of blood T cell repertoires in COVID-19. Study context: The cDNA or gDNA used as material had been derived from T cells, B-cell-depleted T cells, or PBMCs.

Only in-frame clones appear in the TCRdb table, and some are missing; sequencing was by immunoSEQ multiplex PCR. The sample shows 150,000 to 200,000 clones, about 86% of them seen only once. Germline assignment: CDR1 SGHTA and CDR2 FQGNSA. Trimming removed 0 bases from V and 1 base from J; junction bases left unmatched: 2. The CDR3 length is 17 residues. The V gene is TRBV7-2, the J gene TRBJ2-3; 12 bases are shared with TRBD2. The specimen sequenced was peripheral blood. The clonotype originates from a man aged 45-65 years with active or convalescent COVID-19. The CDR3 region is CASSLALAGGGTDTQYF. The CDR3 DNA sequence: TGTGCCAGCAGCTTAGCCCTAGCGGGGGGGGGCACAGATACGCAGTATTTT.